A single sample is the source of the 3 T cell receptor beta chains below, sequenced in a study of tumor-infiltrating lymphocytes in primary liver carcinoma. Bulk tissue was left unsorted, and RNA and DNA were co-extracted from 20-30 mg of it. With about 470 ng total RNA as template and a constant-region primer, TCR beta cDNA was made. Slightly modified ARM-PCR, run as three nested multiplex PCR rounds, produced the TCR beta libraries. PCR rounds one and two used TRBV1-TRBV30 forward primers with a C-beta reverse primer for 10 cycles each. One entry per CDR3 protein, called by TCRdb with MiXCR from the multiplex PCR reads. The sample includes 90,000 to 150,000 distinct CDR3 sequences, roughly 75% of them seen just once. Source material: tumor-adjacent normal liver tissue. The receptors come from a woman between 55 and 75 years old with primary liver carcinoma and hepatitis B virus infection.

As regards this clonotype: A much larger clone differs from this one at a single base, so this may be a read error. J is TRBJ2-1 and V is TRBV6-1; D call uncertain. V was shortened by 10 bases and J by 2 bases, with 12 bases between the two germline ends. Germline V CDR1 and CDR2: MNHNS, SASEGT. This CDR3 is 13 amino acids long. The CDR3 bases are TGTGCCAACAGCCTTACCCCCTACAATGAGCAGTTCTTC. Amino acid sequence: CANSLTPYNEQFF.

The table lists this clonotype with many counts. The rearrangement links TRBV5-1 to TRBJ2-1; 9 bases line up with TRBD1. This CDR3 region has 15 residues. V shed 0 bases and J 6 bases; nucleotides not matched to a gene: 4. Germline lookup yields CDR1 SGHRS and CDR2 YFSETQ. The CDR3 spells CASSLGQGDRNEQFF. CDR3 DNA: TGCGCCAGCAGCTTGGGACAGGGGGATCGCAATGAGCAGTTCTTC.

J is TRBJ1-1 and V is TRBV10-3, with TRBD1 as a possible D gene (5 bases). CDR3 size: 14 residues. The V gene's germline CDR1 is ENHRY and CDR2 SYGVKD. With 6 bases removed from V and 7 bases from J, the gap between germline ends came to 18 bases. CDR3 sequence: CAIREPFTRGEAFF. The CDR3 DNA sequence: TGTGCCATCAGAGAGCCCTTTACGAGGGGTGAAGCTTTCTTT.